Here is one T cell receptor beta chain with its context. It has no known antigen specificity. Base qualities were left out, and no much larger clone turns up one base away. The sample originates from a study of blood T cells in healthy people across ages (dated by TCRdb to 2013 to 2016). Background for the entire study: In model experiments, template switching captured roughly one uniquely barcoded TCR beta cDNA molecule for every two T cells. The donors were split into four age groups: young (average about 16 years), middle-aged (about 40), aged (more than 60) and long-lived (roughly 88). To avoid experimental bias, donors of different ages were spread randomly across the sequencing lanes. Using deep sequencing normalized with unique cDNA molecular identifiers, the study measured how TCR beta repertoire diversity changes with age. The study analyzed two additional independent replicas of 1 million unique cDNA reads from the same blood draw for two donors, one aged 18 to 30 and one aged 80 or older. Here is what the overall study found, with its caveats: Because the CMV infection status of the donors was unknown, age-related changes in expanded clonotypes may potentially have been confounded. There was a strong correlation between observed TCR beta diversity and the percentage of naive T cells measured by flow cytometry. Total diversity estimates from one million sequenced T cells were considered lower bounds and underestimates. Compared with the aged group, more naive CD4+ T cells, fewer expanded clones and increased TCR diversity were shown by the long-lived group, suggesting age selection. Conclusive comparison of naive and antigen-experienced compartments was prevented by the profiling of bulk unsorted PBMCs. Observed TCR beta diversity per million T cells fell roughly linearly with age, and a significant reduction was already apparent by age about 36.

Systemically healthy Caucasian individuals from Russia, 39 in total and aged about 6 to 95 years, were included as donors. Each donor gave about 9.2 milliliters of peripheral blood, drawn into EDTA-treated Vacutainer tubes. Ficoll-Paque density-gradient centrifugation was used to isolate PBMCs, with at least 6.5 million obtained per sample. Trizol reagent was used to extract total RNA from the PBMCs, yielding at least 6 micrograms per sample. Naive CD45RAhigh/CD27high T cell percentages were measured by flow cytometry on a PBMC aliquot from every donor. The CDR3 runs 14 residues from the cysteine to the phenylalanine. The kept DNA is CDR3 alone, 42 bases in frame from the first base. Trimming takes 5 bases from V and 4 bases from J, and the germline ends sit 14 bases apart. Libraries came from 5' RACE. Sequencing was performed on an Illumina HiSeq 2500. The second PCR ran for roughly 6 to 11 cycles and used a J-beta primer mix along with a sample-barcoded 5' primer. A unique molecular identifier was introduced onto each TCR beta cDNA molecule by a template-switch 5' adaptor carrying 12 random nucleotides. At least 2.5 million CDR3-containing paired-end reads were obtained from each sample. First-strand cDNA synthesis was performed from all RNA using the Mint cDNA synthesis kit, with priming by a TRBC-specific oligonucleotide. Following uracil-DNA glycosylase treatment, a first 18-cycle PCR with universal primers M1SS and BC2_uni_R was performed on all cDNA. As for the original processing: For normalization, 1 million high-quality reads, each with a distinct molecular identifier, were randomly selected from each sample. Instead of being binned into consensus sequences, reads that shared molecular identifiers were thrown out. MiTCR, set to a Q25 quality threshold and the strictest error-elimination algorithm, was used for CDR3 identification, clonotype clustering and error correction. A nonparametric unseen species model using Euler transformation provided a lower-bound estimate of total TCR beta diversity. TCRdb passed the public sequencing reads through fastp at Q25 and MiXCR, retaining productive beta sequences. Merged by CDR3 protein, the rows form single entries marked with the most common genes and DNA. The V and J calls here are based on TCRdb, not the publication. Across this sample there are roughly 1.4 million distinct CDR3 sequences, with approximately 60% seen only once. The top ten clones comprise about 6.7% of the sample.

The sequenced material came from blood. This TCR was recovered from a man between 18 and 35 years old in good health. Recombination joined TRBV12-3 or TRBV12-4 with TRBJ1-1; no D gene call is confident. At the DNA level, the sequence is TGTGCCAGCAGTGTAGAGGTCGTGGTCACTGAAGCTTTCTTT. This yields the protein CASSVEVVVTEAFF.